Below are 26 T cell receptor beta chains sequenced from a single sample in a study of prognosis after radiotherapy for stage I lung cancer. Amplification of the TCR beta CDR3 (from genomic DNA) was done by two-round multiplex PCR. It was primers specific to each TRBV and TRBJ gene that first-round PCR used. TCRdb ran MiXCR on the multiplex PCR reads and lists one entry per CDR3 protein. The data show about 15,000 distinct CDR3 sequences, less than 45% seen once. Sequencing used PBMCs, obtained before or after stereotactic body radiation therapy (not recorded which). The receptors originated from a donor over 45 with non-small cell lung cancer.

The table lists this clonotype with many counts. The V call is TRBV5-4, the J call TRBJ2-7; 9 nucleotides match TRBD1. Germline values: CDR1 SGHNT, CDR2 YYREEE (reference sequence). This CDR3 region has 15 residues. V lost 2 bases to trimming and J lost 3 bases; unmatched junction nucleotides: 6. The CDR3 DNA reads TGTGCCAGCAGCTTTCCGGGACAGGGATACTACGAGCAGTACTTC. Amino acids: CASSFPGQGYYEQYF.

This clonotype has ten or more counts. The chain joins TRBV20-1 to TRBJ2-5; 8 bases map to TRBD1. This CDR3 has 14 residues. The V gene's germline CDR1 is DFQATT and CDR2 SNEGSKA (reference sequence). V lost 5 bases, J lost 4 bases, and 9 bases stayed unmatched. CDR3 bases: TGCAGTGCTCAAAGCCGGGACAGGCGAGAGACCCAGTACTTC. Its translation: CSAQSRDRRETQYF.

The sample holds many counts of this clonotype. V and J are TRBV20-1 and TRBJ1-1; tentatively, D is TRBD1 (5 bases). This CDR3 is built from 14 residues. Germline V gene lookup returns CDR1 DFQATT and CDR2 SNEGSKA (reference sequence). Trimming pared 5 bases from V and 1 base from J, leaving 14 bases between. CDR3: CSAAPFQGNTEAFF. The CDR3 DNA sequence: TGCAGTGCTGCACCATTCCAGGGGAACACTGAAGCTTTCTTT.

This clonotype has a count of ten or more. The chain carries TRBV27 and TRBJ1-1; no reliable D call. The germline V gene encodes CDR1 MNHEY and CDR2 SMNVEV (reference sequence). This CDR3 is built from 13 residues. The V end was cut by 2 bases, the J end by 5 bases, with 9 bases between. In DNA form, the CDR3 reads TGTGCCAGCAGTTTAGGTCGTCGGACTGAAGCTTTCTTT. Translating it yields CASSLGRRTEAFF.

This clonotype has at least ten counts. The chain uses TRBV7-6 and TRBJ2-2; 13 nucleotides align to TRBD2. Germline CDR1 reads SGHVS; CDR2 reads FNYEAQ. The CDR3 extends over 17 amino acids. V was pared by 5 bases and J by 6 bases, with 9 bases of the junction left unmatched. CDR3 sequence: CASSRELAGGPPGELFF. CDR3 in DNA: TGTGCCAGCAGCCGGGAACTAGCGGGGGGGCCTCCCGGGGAGCTGTTTTTT.

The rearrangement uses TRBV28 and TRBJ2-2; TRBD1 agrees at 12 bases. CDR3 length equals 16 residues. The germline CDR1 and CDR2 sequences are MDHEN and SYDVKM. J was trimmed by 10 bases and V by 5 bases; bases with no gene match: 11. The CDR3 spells CASSKGTGGGAVELFF. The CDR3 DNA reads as TGTGCCAGCAGTAAAGGGACAGGGGGCGGTGCCGTGGAGCTGTTTTTT.

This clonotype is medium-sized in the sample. For the CDR3, the DNA is TGTGCCAGCAGACCTAGCGGGAGTACATCCTACGAGCAGTACTTC. This codes for CASRPSGSTSYEQYF. The chain recombines TRBV28 with TRBJ2-7; TRBD2 aligns across 10 bases. The CDR3 is 15 residues long. The J segment lost 1 base and the V segment lost 6 bases, leaving 6 bases of the junction unmatched. The germline CDR1 and CDR2 sequences are MDHEN and SYDVKM.

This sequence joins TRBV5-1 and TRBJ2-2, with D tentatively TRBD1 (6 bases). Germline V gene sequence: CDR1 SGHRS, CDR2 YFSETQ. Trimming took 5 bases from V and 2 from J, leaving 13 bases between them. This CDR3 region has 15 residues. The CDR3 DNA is TGCGCCAGCAGTTCGACAGGATTCAACACCGGGGAGCTGTTTTTT. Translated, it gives CASSSTGFNTGELFF.

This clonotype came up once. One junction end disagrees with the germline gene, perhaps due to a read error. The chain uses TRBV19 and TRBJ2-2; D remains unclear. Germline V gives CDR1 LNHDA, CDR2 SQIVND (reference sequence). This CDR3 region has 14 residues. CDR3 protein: CSSSNIVNTGELFF. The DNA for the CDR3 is TGTTCCAGTAGTAATATAGTTAACACCGGGGAGCTGTTTTTT. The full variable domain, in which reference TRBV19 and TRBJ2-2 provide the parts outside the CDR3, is DGGITQSPKYLFRKEGQNVTLSCEQNLNHDAMYWYRQDPGQGLRLIYYSQIVNDFQKGDIAEGYSVSREKKESFPLTVTSAQKNPTAFYLCSSSNIVNTGELFFGEGSRLTVL.

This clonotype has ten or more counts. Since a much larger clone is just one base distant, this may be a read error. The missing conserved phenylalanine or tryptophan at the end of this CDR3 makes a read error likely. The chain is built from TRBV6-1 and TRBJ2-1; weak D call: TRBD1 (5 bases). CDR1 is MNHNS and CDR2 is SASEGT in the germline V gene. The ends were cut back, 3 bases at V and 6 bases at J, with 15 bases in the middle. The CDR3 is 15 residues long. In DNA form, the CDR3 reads TGTGCCAGCAGTGATAGGCAGGGTTGGTCCAATGAGCAGTTCCTC. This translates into CASSDRQGWSNEQFL.

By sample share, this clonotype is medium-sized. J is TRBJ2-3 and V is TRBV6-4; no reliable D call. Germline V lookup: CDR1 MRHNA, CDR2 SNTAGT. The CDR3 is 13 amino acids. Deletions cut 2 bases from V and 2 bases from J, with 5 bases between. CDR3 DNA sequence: TGTGCCAGCAGTGACGAGGCCACAGATACGCAGTATTTT. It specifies CASSDEATDTQYF.

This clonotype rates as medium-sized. DNA for the CDR3: TGTGCCAGCAGTGATCGGGGAGGGGTCACAGATACGCAGTATTTT. Amino acid sequence: CASSDRGGVTDTQYF. V usage is TRBV27 and J usage is TRBJ2-3, with TRBD2 identical over 7 bases. CDR3 length: 15 amino acids. Trimming cost V 5 bases and J 2 bases; bases outside gene matches: 7. Germline V gene data show CDR1 as MNHEY and CDR2 as SMNVEV (reference sequence).

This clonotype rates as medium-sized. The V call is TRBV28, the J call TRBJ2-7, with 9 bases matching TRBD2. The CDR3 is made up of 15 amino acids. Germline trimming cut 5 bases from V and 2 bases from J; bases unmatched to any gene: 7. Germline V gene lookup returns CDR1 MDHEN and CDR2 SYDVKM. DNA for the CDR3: TGTGCCAGCAGTCCAGGACTAGCGAATACCTACGAGCAGTACTTC. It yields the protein CASSPGLANTYEQYF.

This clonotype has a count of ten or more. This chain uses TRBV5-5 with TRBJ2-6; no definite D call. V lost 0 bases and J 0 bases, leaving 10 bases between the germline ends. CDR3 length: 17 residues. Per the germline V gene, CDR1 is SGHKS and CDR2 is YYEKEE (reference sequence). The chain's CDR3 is CASSLVATHSGANVLTF. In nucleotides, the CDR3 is TGTGCCAGCAGCTTGGTTGCAACCCACTCTGGGGCCAACGTCCTGACTTTC. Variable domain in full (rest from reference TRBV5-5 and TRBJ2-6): DAGVTQSPTHLIKTRGQQVTLRCSPISGHKSVSWYQQVLGQGPQFIFQYYEKEERGRGNFPDRFSARQFPNYSSELNVNALLLGDSALYLCASSLVATHSGANVLTFGAGSRLTVL.

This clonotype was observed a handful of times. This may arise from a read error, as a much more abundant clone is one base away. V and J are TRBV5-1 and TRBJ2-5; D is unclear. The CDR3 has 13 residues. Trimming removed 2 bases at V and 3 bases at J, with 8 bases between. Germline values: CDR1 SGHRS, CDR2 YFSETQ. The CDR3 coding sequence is TGCGCCAGCAGCTTACTGGGGAAAGAGACCCAGTACTTC. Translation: CASSLLGKETQYF.

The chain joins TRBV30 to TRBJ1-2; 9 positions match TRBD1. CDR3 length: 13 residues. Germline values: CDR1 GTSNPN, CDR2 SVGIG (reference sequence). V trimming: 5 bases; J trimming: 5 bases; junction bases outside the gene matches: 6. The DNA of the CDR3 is TGTGCCTGGGGGACCGGGACAGGGTATGGCTACACCTTC. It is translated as CAWGTGTGYGYTF.

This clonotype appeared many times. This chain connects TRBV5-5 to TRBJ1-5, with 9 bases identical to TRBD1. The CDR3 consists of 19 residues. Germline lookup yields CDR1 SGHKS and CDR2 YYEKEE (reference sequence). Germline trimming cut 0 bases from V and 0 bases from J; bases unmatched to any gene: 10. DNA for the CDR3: TGTGCCAGCAGCTTGGTTCCGGGACAGGGAGTATATAGCAATCAGCCCCAGCATTTT. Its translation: CASSLVPGQGVYSNQPQHF.

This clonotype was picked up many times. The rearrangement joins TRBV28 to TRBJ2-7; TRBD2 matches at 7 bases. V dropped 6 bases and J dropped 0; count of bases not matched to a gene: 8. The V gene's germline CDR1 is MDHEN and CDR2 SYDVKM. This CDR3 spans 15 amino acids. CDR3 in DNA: TGTGCCAGCAGCTCGACTAGCCGGAGCTCCTACGAGCAGTACTTC. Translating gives CASSSTSRSSYEQYF. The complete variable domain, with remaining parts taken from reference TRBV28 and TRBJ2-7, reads DVKVTQSSRYLVKRTGEKVFLECVQDMDHENMFWYRQDPGLGLRLIYFSYDVKMKEKGDIPEGYSVSREKKERFSLILESASTNQTSMYLCASSSTSRSSYEQYFGPGTRLTVT.

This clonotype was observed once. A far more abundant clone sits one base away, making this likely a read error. This CDR3 is CPSSVSGASTDTQYF. CDR3 in DNA: TGTCCCAGCAGTGTTAGCGGGGCAAGCACAGATACGCAGTATTTT. The V and J genes are TRBV10-3 and TRBJ2-3; 8 bases are a match to TRBD2. There are 15 residues in the CDR3. Germline lookup yields CDR1 ENHRY and CDR2 SYGVKD.

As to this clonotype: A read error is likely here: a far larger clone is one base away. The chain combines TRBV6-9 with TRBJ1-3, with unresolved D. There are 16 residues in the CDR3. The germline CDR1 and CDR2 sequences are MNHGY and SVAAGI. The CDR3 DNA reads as TGTGCCAGCAGTTACCGGGCATCCAGCTCTCGAAACACCATATATTTT. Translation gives CASSYRASSSRNTIYF.

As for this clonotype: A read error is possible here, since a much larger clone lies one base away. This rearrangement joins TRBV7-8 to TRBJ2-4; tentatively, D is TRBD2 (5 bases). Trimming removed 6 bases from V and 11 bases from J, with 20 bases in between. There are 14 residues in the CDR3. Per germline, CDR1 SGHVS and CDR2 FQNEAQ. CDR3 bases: TGTGCCAGCAGTGGTAATAGCGCGCAATTGTTTCAGTACTTC. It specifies CASSGNSAQLFQYF.

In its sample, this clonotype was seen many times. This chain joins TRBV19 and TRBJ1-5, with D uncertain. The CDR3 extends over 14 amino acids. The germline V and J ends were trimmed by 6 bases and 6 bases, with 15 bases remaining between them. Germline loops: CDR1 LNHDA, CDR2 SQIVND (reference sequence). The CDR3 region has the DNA TGTGCCAGTAGGCCCTATGGGGAGGGTCAGCCCCAGCATTTT. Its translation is CASRPYGEGQPQHF.

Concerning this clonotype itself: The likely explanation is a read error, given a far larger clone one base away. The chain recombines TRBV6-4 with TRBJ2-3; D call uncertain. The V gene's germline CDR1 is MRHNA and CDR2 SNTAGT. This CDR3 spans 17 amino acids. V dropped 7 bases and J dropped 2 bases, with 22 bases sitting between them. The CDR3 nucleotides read TGTGCCAGCATTTCCACTTCCCGGGCTCAAAACACAGATACGCAGTATTTT. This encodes CASISTSRAQNTDTQYF.

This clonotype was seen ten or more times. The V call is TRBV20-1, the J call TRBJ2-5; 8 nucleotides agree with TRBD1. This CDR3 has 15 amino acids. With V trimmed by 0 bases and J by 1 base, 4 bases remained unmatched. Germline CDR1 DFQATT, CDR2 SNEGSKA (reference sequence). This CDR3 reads CSARDGQGSQETQYF. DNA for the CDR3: TGCAGTGCTAGAGACGGACAGGGATCCCAAGAGACCCAGTACTTC.

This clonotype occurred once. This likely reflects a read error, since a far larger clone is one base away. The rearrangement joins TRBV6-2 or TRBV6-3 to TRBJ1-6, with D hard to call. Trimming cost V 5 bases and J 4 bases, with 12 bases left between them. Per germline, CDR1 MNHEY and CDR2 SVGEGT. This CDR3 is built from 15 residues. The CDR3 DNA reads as TGTGCCAGCAGTGTAGCGCAAGGGTATAATTCACCCCTCCACTTT. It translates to CASSVAQGYNSPLHF.

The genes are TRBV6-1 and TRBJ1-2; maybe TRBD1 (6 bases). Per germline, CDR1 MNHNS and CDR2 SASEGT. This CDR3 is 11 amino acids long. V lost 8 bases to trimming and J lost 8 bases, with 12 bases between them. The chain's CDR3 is CASATGRGYTF. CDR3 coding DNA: TGTGCCAGCGCTACAGGGAGAGGCTACACCTTC.